Each of the 11 T cell receptor beta chains below was sequenced from the same sample in a study of blood T cell repertoires in COVID-19. Profiled with immunoSEQ multiplex PCR; TCRdb holds only in-frame clones, not every one. Of roughly 150,000 clones in the sample, around nine tenths were seen once. The sequenced sample consisted of peripheral blood. These receptors all stem from a human donor in a cohort sampled during active COVID-19.

CDR3 in DNA: TGTGCCAGTAGTATAAGCCCCCAGGGCGTCCACACTGAAGCTTTCTTT. Protein sequence: CASSISPQGVHTEAFF. The J gene is TRBJ1-1, the V gene TRBV19; possibly TRBD1 for D (5 bases). Germline CDR1 and CDR2: LNHDA and SQIVND (reference sequence). The CDR3 is made up of 16 amino acids. V was cut by 2 bases and J by 3 bases, with 16 bases left in between.

CDR3 amino acids: CASSLFQGADEQYF. In DNA, the CDR3 is TGTGCCAGCAGTTTATTTCAGGGGGCGGACGAGCAGTACTTC. The chain recombines TRBV27 with TRBJ2-7; 8 nucleotides agree with TRBD1. The CDR3 is 14 residues long. J gave up 5 bases and V 1 base, and 4 bases lay outside the gene matches. Germline V gene data show CDR1 as MNHEY and CDR2 as SMNVEV (reference sequence).

J is TRBJ2-3 and V is TRBV5-1; 10 bases are shared with TRBD2. Trimming removed 0 bases from V and 5 bases from J; junction bases left unmatched: 12. Germline CDR1 and CDR2: SGHRS and YFSETQ. This CDR3 is built from 18 residues. Here the CDR3 reads CASSLAGLAGGIVDTQYF. The CDR3 DNA follows: TGCGCCAGCAGCTTGGCCGGGTTAGCGGGGGGTATTGTAGATACGCAGTATTTT.

The chain is built from TRBV7-2 and TRBJ2-7, with D unclear. Looked up from germline, CDR1 is SGHTA and CDR2 is FQGNSA. Trimming left V 0 bases short and J 1 base short, with 16 bases between. The length of the CDR3 is 17 residues. CDR3: CASSLAVASSLSYEQYF. CDR3 nucleotide sequence: TGTGCCAGCAGCTTAGCAGTAGCTTCCTCACTTTCCTACGAGCAGTACTTC.

This clone has at least ten counts. CDR3 nucleotide sequence: TGTGCCAGCAGACCACAGGGAGTCGGCAATCAGCCCCAGCATTTT. Its protein product is CASRPQGVGNQPQHF. The chain recombines TRBV28 with TRBJ1-5; a possible D gene is TRBD1 (6 bases). Germline-derived CDR1 and CDR2 are MDHEN and SYDVKM. V dropped 6 bases and J dropped 2 bases, with 14 bases sitting between them. The CDR3 loop spans 15 amino acids.

The V gene is TRBV19, the J gene TRBJ2-2; perhaps TRBD1 as D (5 bases). V lost 3 bases, J lost 4 bases, and 9 bases lay in between. The CDR3 is 14 residues long. Germline lookup yields CDR1 LNHDA and CDR2 SQIVND (reference sequence). The CDR3 nucleotides are TGTGCCAGTAGTATCCAGGGTCCCACCGGGGAGCTGTTTTTT. Its translation: CASSIQGPTGELFF.

V is TRBV6-2 or TRBV6-3 and J is TRBJ1-1, with D maybe TRBD1 (5 bases). The CDR3 is 14 residues long. CDR1 and CDR2 from the germline V gene are MNHEY and SVGEGT. With 2 bases removed from V and 5 bases from J, the gap between germline ends came to 12 bases. This chain's CDR3 is CASSYDLGGTEAFF. In DNA, the CDR3 is TGTGCCAGCAGTTACGATTTGGGGGGGACTGAAGCTTTCTTT.

The chain employs TRBV20-1 and TRBJ1-5; D gene unclear. This CDR3 comprises 13 residues. Trimming took 3 bases from V and 5 from J, leaving 11 bases between them. From germline, CDR1 is DFQATT and CDR2 SNEGSKA (reference sequence). The CDR3 spells CSASTGIDQPQHF. Here the CDR3 DNA reads TGCAGTGCTAGTACGGGGATCGATCAGCCCCAGCATTTT.

The rearrangement links TRBV11-2 to TRBJ2-5; TRBD2 agrees at 12 bases. J lost 1 base, V lost 0 bases, and 0 bases had no gene match. CDR3 length: 16 residues. CDR1 and CDR2 (germline): SGHAT, FQNNGV. The CDR3 DNA reads as TGTGCCAGCAGCTTAGAACTAGCGGGGGGCCAAGAGACCCAGTACTTC. Amino acid sequence: CASSLELAGGQETQYF.

The chain joins TRBV3-1 (or the pseudogene TRBV3-2) to TRBJ2-7, with D possibly matching TRBD2 (6 bases). Germline V CDR1 and CDR2: LGHDT, YNNKEL (reference sequence). The CDR3 contains 12 residues. Trimming took off 4 bases at V and 3 bases at J, with 7 bases between the two ends. In nucleotides, the CDR3 is TGTGCCAGCAGCCTCGGGAGCTACGAGCAGTACTTC. Translation: CASSLGSYEQYF.

The chain uses TRBV3-1 (or the pseudogene TRBV3-2) and TRBJ1-6; the D is unclear. From germline, CDR1 is LGHDT and CDR2 YNNKEL (reference sequence). V lost 5 bases and J 4 bases, leaving 15 bases between the germline ends. The CDR3 has 16 residues. Here the CDR3 reads CASSIRDRGYNSPLHF. The CDR3 DNA is TGTGCCAGCAGCATTAGGGATAGAGGGTATAATTCACCCCTCCACTTT.